What follows are 12 T cell receptor beta chains derived from one specimen sequenced in a study of blood T cell repertoires in COVID-19. Generated by immunoSEQ multiplex PCR, the TCRdb table keeps only in-frame clones and is missing some. The data contain approximately 150,000 clones, roughly 84% of them singletons. Input material: PBMCs or T cells enriched from blood (not recorded which). Source of these receptors: a man in his 60s who had recovered from COVID-19.

The chain is built from TRBV10-3 and TRBJ2-1, with TRBD2 matching over 8 bases. With V trimmed by 0 bases and J by 8 bases, 6 bases remained unmatched. The CDR3 consists of 15 residues. In germline, CDR1 is ENHRY, CDR2 SYGVKD. The CDR3 protein is CAISESSGSRDEQFF. The CDR3 region has the DNA TGTGCCATCAGTGAGTCAAGCGGGAGTCGTGATGAGCAGTTCTTC.

V and J are TRBV14 and TRBJ1-5; 8 bases line up with TRBD1. The CDR3 is made up of 15 amino acids. The trim removed 6 bases at V and 5 bases at J, leaving 9 bases unmatched. Per germline, CDR1 SGHDN and CDR2 FVKESK. CDR3 nucleotides: TGTGCCAGCAGGGATGGACAGGGCCCTGATCAGCCCCAGCATTTT. It is translated as CASRDGQGPDQPQHF.

The chain carries TRBV10-3 and TRBJ1-5; D is unclear. The CDR3 has 14 residues. Germline CDR1 and CDR2: ENHRY and SYGVKD. V shed 4 bases and J shed 3 bases, with 10 bases lying between them. CDR3 nucleotides: TGTGCCATCAGTGGGCCCTCCGCCAATCAGCCCCAGCATTTT. Translating it yields CAISGPSANQPQHF.

The chain links TRBV6-1 to TRBJ1-6; no firm D call. The CDR3 covers 12 residues. V lost 3 bases, J lost 10 bases, and 7 bases lay in between. Germline assignment: CDR1 MNHNS and CDR2 SASEGT. The DNA for the CDR3 is TGTGCCAGCAGTGACGGTATGTCACCCCTCCACTTT. Translation: CASSDGMSPLHF.

The V and J genes are TRBV4-1 and TRBJ2-7; 11 positions match TRBD2. The CDR3 extends over 17 amino acids. The germline gives CDR1 MGHRA, CDR2 YSYEKL. Trimming at V came to 0 bases and at J to 3 bases, leaving 7 bases not matched to a gene. Written as DNA, the CDR3 is TGCGCCAGCAGCCAAGAGGCGATAGCGGGAGGGGGCTACGAGCAGTACTTC. Protein: CASSQEAIAGGGYEQYF.

The chain couples TRBV24-1 to TRBJ2-1; TRBD2 agrees at 14 bases. Germline assignment: CDR1 KGHDR and CDR2 SFDVKD. The CDR3 runs to 19 residues. V was pared by 5 bases and J by 5 bases, with 13 bases of the junction left unmatched. Written as DNA, the CDR3 is TGTGCCACCAGTGGGTCCGGACTAGCGGGGGGAGCCAACGACAATGAGCAGTTCTTC. Translation gives CATSGSGLAGGANDNEQFF.

This chain links TRBV5-1 with TRBJ2-2; 12 positions agree with TRBD1. The V gene's germline CDR1 is SGHRS and CDR2 YFSETQ. The junction had 2 bases not matched to a gene; V was cut back by 1 base and J by 4 bases. This CDR3 is built from 16 residues. This CDR3 is CASSLRGQGATGELFF. The CDR3 DNA reads as TGCGCCAGCAGCTTGAGGGGACAGGGGGCCACCGGGGAGCTGTTTTTT.

This clone showed up just a few times. V gene TRBV2 combines with J gene TRBJ1-1; possible D gene TRBD1, 6 bases. The CDR3 consists of 15 residues. Germline values: CDR1 SNHLY, CDR2 FYNNEI. Trimming took off 2 bases at V and 3 bases at J, with 13 bases between the two ends. In nucleotides, the CDR3 is TGTGCCAGCAGTGAATTCAAGGGGGTGTACACTGAAGCTTTCTTT. As protein: CASSEFKGVYTEAFF. Variable domain in full (rest from reference TRBV2 and TRBJ1-1): EPEVTQTPSHQVTQMGQEVILRCVPISNHLYFYWYRQILGQKVEFLVSFYNNEISEKSEIFDDQFSVERPDGSNFTLKIRSTKLEDSAMYFCASSEFKGVYTEAFFGQGTRLTVV.

V usage is TRBV7-6 and J usage is TRBJ2-1, with 12 bases identical to TRBD2. J lost 7 bases, V lost 0 bases, and 7 bases had no gene match. Germline V gene lookup returns CDR1 SGHVS and CDR2 FNYEAQ. The CDR3 has 17 amino acids. The CDR3 here is CASSLAKLAGGVNEQFF. As DNA, the CDR3 is TGTGCCAGCAGCTTAGCGAAACTAGCGGGAGGTGTGAATGAGCAGTTCTTC. Full variable domain (remainder filled in from reference TRBV7-6 and TRBJ2-1): GAGVSQSPRYKVTKRGQDVALRCDPISGHVSLYWYRQALGQGPEFLTYFNYEAQQDKSGLPNDRFSAERPEGSISTLTIQRTEQRDSAMYRCASSLAKLAGGVNEQFFGPGTRLTVL.

The rearrangement links TRBV2 to TRBJ1-4; a possible D gene is TRBD1 (6 bases). The germline V gene encodes CDR1 SNHLY and CDR2 FYNNEI. Trimming cost V 3 bases and J 3 bases, with 11 bases left between them. CDR3 length equals 15 residues. The CDR3 sequence is CASSDPGAANEKLFF. The CDR3 region has the DNA TGTGCCAGCAGTGACCCAGGGGCGGCTAATGAAAAACTGTTTTTT.

The V call is TRBV29-1, the J call TRBJ1-2; 7 bases are a match to TRBD1. Germline V gene lookup returns CDR1 SQVTM and CDR2 ANQGSEA. V lost 4 bases and J lost 8; bases outside the gene matches: 10. The CDR3 runs to 13 residues. CDR3 coding DNA: TGCAGCGTTGCCGCCGACAGGGAGACAGGCTACACCTTC. Translated: CSVAADRETGYTF.

This chain connects TRBV12-3 or TRBV12-4 to TRBJ2-6; D is unclear. The CDR3 totals 13 residues. Trimming shortened V by 8 bases and J by 4 bases, and 9 bases separated the two germline ends. CDR3 in amino acids: CASQAPGANVLTF. For the CDR3, the DNA is TGTGCCAGCCAGGCCCCCGGGGCCAACGTCCTGACTTTC.